The 24 T cell receptor beta chains below were found in one sample sequenced in a study of T-cell memory formation after mild COVID-19. Via MiXCR, TCRdb re-called the 5' RACE reads, giving one row per CDR3 protein. The table lists approximately 500,000 distinct CDR3 sequences, approximately 25% of them singletons. The sequenced sample consisted of PBMCs or a T cell subset sorted from them (not recorded which). The receptor source for this set is an adult woman who had mild COVID-19 (a few samples of this study predate the infection). Cell type and time point are not known.

Details on this clonotype: The junction shows a germline mismatch at one end, possibly a read error. This sequence joins TRBV20-1 and TRBJ2-2; D could derive from TRBD1 or TRBD2 (5 bases each). CDR1 and CDR2 (germline): DFQATT, SNEGSKA (reference sequence). The CDR3 spans 14 residues. The CDR3, as DNA: TGCAGTGCCAGAGATGGGACGGACACCGGGGAGCTGTTTTTT. This translates into CSARDGTDTGELFF.

This CDR3 reads CASSRGQNYGYTF. Here the CDR3 DNA reads TGTGCCAGCAGTAGGGGGCAAAACTATGGCTACACCTTC. J is TRBJ1-2 and V is TRBV6-6; 7 nucleotides line up with TRBD1. The CDR3 sequence is 13 residues long. V lost 5 bases to trimming and J lost 2 bases; unmatched junction nucleotides: 2. CDR1 MNHNY and CDR2 SVGAGI come from the germline V gene (reference sequence).

J is TRBJ2-5 and V is TRBV7-9; D not certain. Trimming pared 5 bases from V and 3 bases from J, leaving 10 bases between. Per the germline V gene, CDR1 is SEHNR and CDR2 is FQNEAQ (reference sequence). The CDR3 loop spans 13 amino acids. The CDR3 DNA follows: TGTGCCAGCAGCCCAAATGGTGAAGAGACCCAGTACTTC. As protein: CASSPNGEETQYF.

The CDR3, as DNA: TGTGCCAGCTCGTCAGACAGGAGGATGAACACCGGGGAGCTGTTTTTT. Encoded protein: CASSSDRRMNTGELFF. The chain uses TRBV18 and TRBJ2-2; D is perhaps TRBD1 (6 bases). V was trimmed by 6 bases and J by 1 base, leaving 15 bases between them. CDR1 KGHSH and CDR2 LQKENI come from the germline V gene. The CDR3 has 16 amino acids.

At least ten counts were recorded for this clonotype. The V gene is TRBV5-1, the J gene TRBJ2-3; 7 nucleotides match TRBD2. The trim removed 3 bases at V and 5 bases at J, leaving 9 bases unmatched. Germline V gene lookup returns CDR1 SGHRS and CDR2 YFSETQ. The CDR3 sequence is 15 residues long. The CDR3 bases are TGCGCCAGCAGCTCGGGAAGCGCGGGAGAAGATACGCAGTATTTT. Its translation: CASSSGSAGEDTQYF.

This clonotype was counted at least ten times. This chain uses TRBV20-1 with TRBJ2-5, with TRBD2 matching over 10 bases. The CDR3 runs to 15 residues. Trimming took 2 bases from V and 1 from J; bases not matched to a gene: 4. Germline CDR1 reads DFQATT; CDR2 reads SNEGSKA (reference sequence). In DNA, the CDR3 is TGCAGTGCTAGACTAGCGGGAGCCATCCAAGAGACCCAGTACTTC. Its protein is CSARLAGAIQETQYF.

V and J are TRBV7-9 and TRBJ2-1; TRBD2 agrees at 10 bases. This CDR3 is built from 19 residues. The trim removed 5 bases at V and 1 base at J, leaving 14 bases unmatched. Germline CDR1 SEHNR, CDR2 FQNEAQ (reference sequence). The CDR3 nucleotides read TGTGCCAGCAGCCCGTTCTCACTTAGCGGGGGGAAATCCTACAATGAGCAGTTCTTC. It yields the protein CASSPFSLSGGKSYNEQFF.

The J gene is TRBJ1-6, the V gene TRBV12-3 or TRBV12-4, with TRBD1 matching over 7 bases. CDR3 length: 13 amino acids. With V trimmed by 8 bases and J by 9 bases, 7 bases remained unmatched. The CDR3 DNA sequence: TGTGCCAGCGGTCCAGGGGGGAGTTCACCCCTCCACTTT. Encoded protein: CASGPGGSSPLHF.

This clonotype was seen only a few times. The chain combines TRBV7-9 with TRBJ2-1, with D unresolved. The V gene lost 0 bases and the J gene lost 9 bases, with 6 bases spanning the gap. The CDR3 loop spans 12 amino acids. Germline V lookup: CDR1 SEHNR, CDR2 FQNEAQ (reference sequence). The CDR3 DNA is TGTGCCAGCAGCTTAGCCCGGCCTGAGCAGTTCTTC. Encoded protein: CASSLARPEQFF.

This clonotype has just a few counts. V and J are TRBV5-1 and TRBJ2-1, with D unclear. The V end was cut by 4 bases, the J end by 2 bases, with 7 bases between. The germline V gene encodes CDR1 SGHRS and CDR2 YFSETQ. The CDR3 totals 13 residues. The DNA for the CDR3 is TGCGCCAGCAGCCGGGTAGCCTACAATGAGCAGTTCTTC. Translating it yields CASSRVAYNEQFF.

The gene calls are TRBV9 and TRBJ1-3; D is ambiguous. V gave up 0 bases and J gave up 6 bases, with 13 bases separating them. Germline V gene sequence: CDR1 SGDLS, CDR2 YYNGEE. The CDR3 loop spans 15 amino acids. CDR3 residues: CASSVGSRSTNTIYF. CDR3 in DNA: TGTGCCAGCAGCGTAGGGAGCAGGTCCACAAACACCATATATTTT.

The CDR3 bases are TGTGCCAGCAGCGTTCCCGACTTATCTCCGAACACCGGGGAGCTGTTTTTT. Translating it yields CASSVPDLSPNTGELFF. The chain carries TRBV9 and TRBJ2-2; D remains ambiguous. Trimming left V 2 bases short and J 0 bases short, with 14 bases between. The germline gives CDR1 SGDLS, CDR2 YYNGEE. The CDR3 consists of 17 residues.

The genes are TRBV5-1 and TRBJ2-2, with D possibly called TRBD1 or TRBD2 (5 bases each). Trimming took off 1 base at V and 8 bases at J, with 18 bases between the two ends. The CDR3 is made up of 16 amino acids. In germline, CDR1 is SGHRS, CDR2 YFSETQ. The CDR3 coding sequence is TGCGCCAGCAGCTTGAATAACGTTCGGGGCTTAGGGGAGCTGTTTTTT. It specifies CASSLNNVRGLGELFF.

This clonotype was observed a few times. The chain combines TRBV24-1 with TRBJ2-7, with 12 bases matching TRBD1. V shed 4 bases and J 6 bases; nucleotides not matched to a gene: 9. The germline CDR1 and CDR2 sequences are KGHDR and SFDVKD. The CDR3 covers 16 residues. In DNA form, the CDR3 reads TGTGCCACCAGTGACCCTCCGGGACAGGGGGCAGGCGAGCAGTACTTC. Amino acid sequence: CATSDPPGQGAGEQYF.

V gene TRBV7-2 combines with J gene TRBJ2-7; D possibly uses TRBD1 or TRBD2 (5 bases each). CDR3 length: 13 residues. Trimming removed 4 bases from V and 3 bases from J, with 10 bases in between. The germline V gene encodes CDR1 SGHTA and CDR2 FQGNSA. The CDR3 is CASSSRGNYEQYF. CDR3 nucleotide sequence: TGTGCCAGCAGCTCCCGGGGCAACTACGAGCAGTACTTC. Variable domain in full (rest from reference TRBV7-2 and TRBJ2-7): GAGVSQSPSNKVTEKGKDVELRCDPISGHTALYWYRQSLGQGLEFLIYFQGNSAPDKSGLPSDRFSAERTGGSVSTLTIQRTQQEDSAVYLCASSSRGNYEQYFGPGTRLTVT.

The rearrangement joins TRBV7-9 to TRBJ1-1; no clear D gene. CDR1 is SEHNR and CDR2 is FQNEAQ in the germline V gene (reference sequence). The length of the CDR3 is 14 residues. Trimming shortened V by 1 base and J by 1 base, and 7 bases separated the two germline ends. This CDR3 reads CASSLVTRNTEAFF. The CDR3 coding sequence is TGTGCCAGCAGCTTAGTGACCCGGAACACTGAAGCTTTCTTT.

V and J are TRBV7-9 and TRBJ2-7, with 9 bases identical to TRBD1. Trimming at V came to 5 bases and at J to 2 bases, leaving 7 bases not matched to a gene. Germline V gene lookup returns CDR1 SEHNR and CDR2 FQNEAQ (reference sequence). The CDR3 is 15 amino acids. CDR3 nucleotide sequence: TGTGCCAGCAGCCCCGAGGGACAGGGCACCTACGAGCAGTACTTC. Amino acids: CASSPEGQGTYEQYF.

This clonotype was counted a few times. DNA of the CDR3: TGCGCCAGCAGCCCGGAGGGGGGTAACCAGCCCCAGCATTTT. Amino acid sequence: CASSPEGGNQPQHF. The chain couples TRBV5-1 to TRBJ1-5; the D gene is possibly TRBD1 (6 bases). V dropped 4 bases and J dropped 7 bases, with 15 bases sitting between them. In germline, CDR1 is SGHRS, CDR2 YFSETQ. This CDR3 has 14 residues.

The chain combines TRBV30 with TRBJ2-7, with D unresolved. This CDR3 region has 12 residues. V lost 3 bases, J lost 2 bases, and 8 bases lay in between. CDR1 and CDR2 (germline): GTSNPN, SVGIG (reference sequence). CDR3 amino acids: CAWSYRAYEQYF. The CDR3 region has the DNA TGTGCCTGGAGCTATAGGGCCTACGAGCAGTACTTC.

The chain joins TRBV6-5 to TRBJ2-4, with 9 bases fitting TRBD1. The germline gives CDR1 MNHEY, CDR2 SVGAGI. V was pared by 6 bases and J by 7 bases, with 4 bases of the junction left unmatched. The CDR3 is 13 residues long. CDR3 loop: CASRPTGGNIQYF. DNA of the CDR3: TGTGCCAGCAGACCGACAGGGGGGAACATTCAGTACTTC.

This clonotype turned up a few times. The chain combines TRBV7-9 with TRBJ2-1; 7 nucleotides align to TRBD2. This CDR3 contains 15 residues. V shed 1 base, J shed 8 bases, and the junction held 8 bases outside the gene matches. Per the germline V gene, CDR1 is SEHNR and CDR2 is FQNEAQ (reference sequence). The CDR3 sequence: CASSLGPGGGDEQFF. CDR3 bases: TGTGCCAGCAGCTTAGGGCCTGGCGGGGGTGATGAGCAGTTCTTC.

The V call is TRBV9, the J call TRBJ2-3; 9 nucleotides agree with TRBD1. The CDR3 has 17 residues. Germline V gene data show CDR1 as SGDLS and CDR2 as YYNGEE. Unmatched junction bases numbered 6, after V lost 0 bases and J lost 1 base. As DNA, the CDR3 is TGTGCCAGCAGCGTAGGGAGGGACAGGGACCGCACAGATACGCAGTATTTT. It specifies CASSVGRDRDRTDTQYF. Looking up the rest from reference TRBV9 and TRBJ2-3 gives the full variable domain: DSGVTQTPKHLITATGQRVTLRCSPRSGDLSVYWYQQSLDQGLQFLIQYYNGEERAKGNILERFSAQQFPDLHSELNLSSLELGDSALYFCASSVGRDRDRTDTQYFGPGTRLTVL.

There are a few counts of this clonotype. The rearrangement links TRBV7-9 to TRBJ2-4; tentative D call: TRBD1 (5 bases). This CDR3 spans 12 amino acids. CDR1 is SEHNR, CDR2 FQNEAQ, per germline (reference sequence). V dropped 1 base and J dropped 13 bases, with 11 bases sitting between them. The CDR3 DNA sequence: TGTGCCAGCAGCTTAGGGACATCAAGGCAGTACTTC. Protein sequence: CASSLGTSRQYF. Using reference TRBV7-9 and TRBJ2-4 for the parts outside the CDR3, the full variable domain is DTGVSQNPRHKITKRGQNVTFRCDPISEHNRLYWYRQTLGQGPEFLTYFQNEAQLEKSRLLSDRFSAERPKGSFSTLEIQRTEQGDSAMYLCASSLGTSRQYFGAGTRLSVL.

The chain is built from TRBV7-9 and TRBJ1-3, with 8 positions matching TRBD1. The CDR3 is 15 amino acids. Germline values: CDR1 SEHNR, CDR2 FQNEAQ (reference sequence). After removal of 8 bases from V and 0 bases from J, the junction contained 6 bases not matched to a gene. For the CDR3, the DNA is TGTGCCAGCGTGACAGGGGCGAACTCTGGAAACACCATATATTTT. This encodes CASVTGANSGNTIYF.